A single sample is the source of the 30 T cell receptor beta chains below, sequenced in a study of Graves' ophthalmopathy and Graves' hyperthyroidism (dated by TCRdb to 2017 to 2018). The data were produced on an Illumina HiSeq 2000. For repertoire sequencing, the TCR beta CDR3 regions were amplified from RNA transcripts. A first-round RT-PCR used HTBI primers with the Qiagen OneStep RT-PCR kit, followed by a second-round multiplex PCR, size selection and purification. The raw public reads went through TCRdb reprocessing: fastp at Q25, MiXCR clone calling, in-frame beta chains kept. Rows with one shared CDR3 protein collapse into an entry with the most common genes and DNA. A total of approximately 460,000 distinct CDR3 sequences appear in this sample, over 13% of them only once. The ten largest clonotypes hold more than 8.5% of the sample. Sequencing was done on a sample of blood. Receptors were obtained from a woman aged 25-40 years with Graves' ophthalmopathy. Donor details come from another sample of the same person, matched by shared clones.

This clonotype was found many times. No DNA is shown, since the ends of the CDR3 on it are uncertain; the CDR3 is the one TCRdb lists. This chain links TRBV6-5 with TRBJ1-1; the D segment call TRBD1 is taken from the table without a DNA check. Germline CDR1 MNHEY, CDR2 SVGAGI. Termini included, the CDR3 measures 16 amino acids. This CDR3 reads CASSSSAEGAYTEAFF.

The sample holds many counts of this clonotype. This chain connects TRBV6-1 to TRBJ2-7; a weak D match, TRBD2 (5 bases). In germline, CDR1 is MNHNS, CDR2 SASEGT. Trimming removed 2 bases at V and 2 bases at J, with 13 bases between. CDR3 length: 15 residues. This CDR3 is CASSERQDGAYEQYF. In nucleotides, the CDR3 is TGTGCCAGCAGTGAACGCCAGGACGGGGCCTACGAGCAGTACTTC.

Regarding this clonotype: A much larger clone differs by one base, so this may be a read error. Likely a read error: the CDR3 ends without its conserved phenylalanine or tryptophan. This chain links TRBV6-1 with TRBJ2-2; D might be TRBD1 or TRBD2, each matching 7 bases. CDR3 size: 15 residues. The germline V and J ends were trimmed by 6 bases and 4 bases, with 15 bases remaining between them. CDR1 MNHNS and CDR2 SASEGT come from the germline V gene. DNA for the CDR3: TGTGCCAGCAGCACCACAGGGGAGGGCACCGGGGAGCTGTTTGTT. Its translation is CASSTTGEGTGELFV.

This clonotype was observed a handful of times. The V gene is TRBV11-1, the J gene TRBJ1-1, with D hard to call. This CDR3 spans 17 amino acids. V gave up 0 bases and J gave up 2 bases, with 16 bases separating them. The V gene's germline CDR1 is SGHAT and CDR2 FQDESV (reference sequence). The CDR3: CASSLAVMEGFNTEAFF. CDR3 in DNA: TGTGCCAGCAGCTTAGCGGTTATGGAGGGTTTTAACACTGAAGCTTTCTTT.

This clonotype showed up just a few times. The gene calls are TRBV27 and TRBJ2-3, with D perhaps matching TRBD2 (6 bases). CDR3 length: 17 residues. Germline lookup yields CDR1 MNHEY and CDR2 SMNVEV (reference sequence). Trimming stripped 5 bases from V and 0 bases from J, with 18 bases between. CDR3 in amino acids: CASSPKRSAGSTDTQYF. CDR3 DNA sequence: TGTGCCAGCAGTCCCAAAAGATCAGCGGGCAGCACAGATACGCAGTATTTT.

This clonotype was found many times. CDR3 residues: CAWSYRSNTEAFF. CDR3 nucleotides: TGTGCCTGGAGTTACAGATCGAACACTGAAGCTTTCTTT. The chain links TRBV30 to TRBJ1-1; the D is unclear. The CDR3 has 13 residues. The germline CDR1 and CDR2 sequences are GTSNPN and SVGIG (reference sequence). V lost 2 bases, J lost 1 base, and 8 bases lay in between. Full variable domain (remainder filled in from reference TRBV30 and TRBJ1-1): SQTIHQWPATLVQPVGSPLSLECTVEGTSNPNLYWYRQAAGRGLQLLFYSVGIGQISSEVPQNLSASRPQDRQFILSSKKLLLSDSGFYLCAWSYRSNTEAFFGQGTRLTVV.

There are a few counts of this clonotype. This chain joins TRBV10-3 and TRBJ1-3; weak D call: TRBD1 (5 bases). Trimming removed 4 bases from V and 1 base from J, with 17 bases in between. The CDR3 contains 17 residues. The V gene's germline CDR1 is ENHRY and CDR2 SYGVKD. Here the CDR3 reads CAISGGGPRTSGNTIYF. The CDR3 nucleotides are TGTGCCATCAGTGGGGGGGGACCCCGGACTTCTGGAAACACCATATATTTT.

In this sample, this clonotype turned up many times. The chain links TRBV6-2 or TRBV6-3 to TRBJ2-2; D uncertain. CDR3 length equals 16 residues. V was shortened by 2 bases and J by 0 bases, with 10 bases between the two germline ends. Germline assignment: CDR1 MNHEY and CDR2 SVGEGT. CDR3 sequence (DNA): TGTGCCAGCAGTTACACCGACAATCCGAACACCGGGGAGCTGTTTTTT. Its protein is CASSYTDNPNTGELFF.

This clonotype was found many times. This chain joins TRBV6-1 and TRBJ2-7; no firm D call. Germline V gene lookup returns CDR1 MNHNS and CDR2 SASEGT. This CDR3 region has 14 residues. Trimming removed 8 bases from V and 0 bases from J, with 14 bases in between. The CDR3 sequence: CASSQTTLSYEQYF. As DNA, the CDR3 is TGTGCCAGCTCACAGACAACACTCTCCTACGAGCAGTACTTC.

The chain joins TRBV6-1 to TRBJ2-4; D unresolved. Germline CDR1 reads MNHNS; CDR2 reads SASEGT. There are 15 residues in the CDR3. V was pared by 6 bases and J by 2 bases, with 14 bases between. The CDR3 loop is CASRTLRASKNIQYF. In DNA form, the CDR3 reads TGTGCCAGCAGGACCCTTCGAGCTTCCAAAAACATTCAGTACTTC.

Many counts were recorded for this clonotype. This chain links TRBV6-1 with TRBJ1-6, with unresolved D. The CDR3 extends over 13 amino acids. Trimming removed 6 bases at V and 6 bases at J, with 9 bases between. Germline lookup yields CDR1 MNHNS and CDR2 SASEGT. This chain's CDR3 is CASREDGNSPLHF. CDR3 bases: TGTGCCAGCAGAGAGGACGGTAATTCACCCCTCCACTTT.

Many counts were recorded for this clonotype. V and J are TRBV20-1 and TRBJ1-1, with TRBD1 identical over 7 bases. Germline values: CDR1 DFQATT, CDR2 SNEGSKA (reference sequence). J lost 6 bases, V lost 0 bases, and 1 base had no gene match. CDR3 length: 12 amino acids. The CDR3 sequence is CSAREGGPEAFF. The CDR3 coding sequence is TGCAGTGCTAGAGAAGGGGGCCCTGAAGCTTTCTTT.

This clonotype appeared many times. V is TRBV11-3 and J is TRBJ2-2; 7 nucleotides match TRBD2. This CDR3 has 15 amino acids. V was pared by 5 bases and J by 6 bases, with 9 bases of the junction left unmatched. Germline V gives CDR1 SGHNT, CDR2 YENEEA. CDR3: CASSDRGLVAGELFF. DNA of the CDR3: TGTGCCAGCAGCGATCGCGGACTAGTTGCCGGGGAGCTGTTTTTT.

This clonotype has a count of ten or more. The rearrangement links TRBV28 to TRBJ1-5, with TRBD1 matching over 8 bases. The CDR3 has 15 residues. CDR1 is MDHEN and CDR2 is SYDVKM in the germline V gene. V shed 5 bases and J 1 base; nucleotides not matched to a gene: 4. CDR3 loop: CASSRTGTSNQPQHF. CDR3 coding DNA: TGTGCCAGCAGTCGGACAGGGACCAGCAATCAGCCCCAGCATTTT. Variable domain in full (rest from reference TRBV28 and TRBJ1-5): DVKVTQSSRYLVKRTGEKVFLECVQDMDHENMFWYRQDPGLGLRLIYFSYDVKMKEKGDIPEGYSVSREKKERFSLILESASTNQTSMYLCASSRTGTSNQPQHFGDGTRLSIL.

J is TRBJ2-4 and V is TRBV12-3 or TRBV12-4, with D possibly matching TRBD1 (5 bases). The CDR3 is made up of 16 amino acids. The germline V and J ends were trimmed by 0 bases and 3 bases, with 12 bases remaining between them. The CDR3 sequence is CASSLAGHIVKNIQYF. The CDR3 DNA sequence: TGTGCCAGCAGTTTAGCTGGACATATAGTCAAAAACATTCAGTACTTC.

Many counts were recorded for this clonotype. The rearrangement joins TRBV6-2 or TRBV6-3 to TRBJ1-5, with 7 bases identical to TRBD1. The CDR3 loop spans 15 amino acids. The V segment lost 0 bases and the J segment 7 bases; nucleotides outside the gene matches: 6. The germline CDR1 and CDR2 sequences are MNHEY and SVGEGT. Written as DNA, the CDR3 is TGTGCCAGCAGTTACTCGACAGGGAAGTGGCAGCCCCAGCATTTT. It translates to CASSYSTGKWQPQHF.

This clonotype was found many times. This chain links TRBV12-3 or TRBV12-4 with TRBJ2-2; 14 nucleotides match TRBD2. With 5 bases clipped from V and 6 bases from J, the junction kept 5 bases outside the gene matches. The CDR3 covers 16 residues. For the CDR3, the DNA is TGTGCCAGCAGTCGAGGGGGACTAGCGGGAGCCGGGGAGCTGTTTTTT. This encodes CASSRGGLAGAGELFF.

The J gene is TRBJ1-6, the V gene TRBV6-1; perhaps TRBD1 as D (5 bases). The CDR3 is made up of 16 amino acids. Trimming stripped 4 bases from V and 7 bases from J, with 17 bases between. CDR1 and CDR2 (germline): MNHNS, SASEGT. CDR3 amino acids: CASSARRGQKNSPLHF. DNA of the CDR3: TGTGCCAGCAGTGCTCGTCGGGGCCAAAAGAATTCACCCCTCCACTTT.

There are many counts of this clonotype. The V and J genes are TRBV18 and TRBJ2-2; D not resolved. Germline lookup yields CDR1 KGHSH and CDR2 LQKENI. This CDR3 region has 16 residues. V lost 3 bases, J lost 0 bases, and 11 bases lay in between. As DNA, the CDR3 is TGTGCCAGCTCACCGTGGCAGCACGCGAACACCGGGGAGCTGTTTTTT. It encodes CASSPWQHANTGELFF. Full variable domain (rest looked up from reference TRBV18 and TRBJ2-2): NAGVMQNPRHLVRRRGQEARLRCSPMKGHSHVYWYRQLPEEGLKFMVYLQKENIIDESGMPKERFSAEFPKEGPSILRIQQVVRGDSAAYFCASSPWQHANTGELFFGEGSRLTVL.

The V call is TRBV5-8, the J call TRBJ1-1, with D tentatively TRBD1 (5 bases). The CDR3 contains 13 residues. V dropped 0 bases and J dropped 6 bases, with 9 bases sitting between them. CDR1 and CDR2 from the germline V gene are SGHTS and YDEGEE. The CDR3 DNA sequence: TGTGCCAGCAGCTTGGCGTGGGGGGCTGAAGCTTTCTTT. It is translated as CASSLAWGAEAFF.

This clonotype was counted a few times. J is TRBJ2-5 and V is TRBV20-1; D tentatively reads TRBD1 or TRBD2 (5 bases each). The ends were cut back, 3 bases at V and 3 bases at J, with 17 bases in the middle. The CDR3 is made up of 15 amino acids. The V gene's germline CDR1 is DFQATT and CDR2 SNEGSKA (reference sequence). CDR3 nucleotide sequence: TGCAGTGCTAGGGTGCCGGGACGCCAAAAAGAGACCCAGTACTTC. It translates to CSARVPGRQKETQYF.

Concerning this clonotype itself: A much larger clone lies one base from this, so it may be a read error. This CDR3 reads CAGIRDRGNQPHHF. The CDR3 nucleotides are TGTGCCGGCATCCGGGACAGGGGAAATCAGCCCCATCATTTT. This sequence joins TRBV6-1 and TRBJ1-5, with 10 bases aligning to TRBD1. Germline CDR1 MNHNS, CDR2 SASEGT. The CDR3 is 14 residues long.

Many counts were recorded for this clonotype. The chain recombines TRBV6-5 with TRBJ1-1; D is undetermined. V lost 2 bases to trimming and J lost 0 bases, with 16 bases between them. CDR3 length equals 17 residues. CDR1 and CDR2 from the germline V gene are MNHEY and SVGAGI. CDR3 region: CASSYLVASTMNTEAFF. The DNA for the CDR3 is TGTGCCAGCAGTTACCTTGTCGCCTCCACTATGAACACTGAAGCTTTCTTT.

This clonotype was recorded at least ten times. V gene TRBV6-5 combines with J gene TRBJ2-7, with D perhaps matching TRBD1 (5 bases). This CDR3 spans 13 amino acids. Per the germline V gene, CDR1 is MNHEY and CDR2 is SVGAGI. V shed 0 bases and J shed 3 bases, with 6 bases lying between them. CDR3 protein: CASSYSTDYEQYF. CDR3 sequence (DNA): TGTGCCAGCAGTTACTCGACAGACTACGAGCAGTACTTC.

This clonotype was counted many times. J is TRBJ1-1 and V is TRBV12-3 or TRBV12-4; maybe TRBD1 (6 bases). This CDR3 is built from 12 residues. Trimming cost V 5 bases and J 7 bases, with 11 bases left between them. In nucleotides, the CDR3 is TGTGCCAGCAGTGCACAGGGTGGTGAAGCTTTCTTT. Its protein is CASSAQGGEAFF.

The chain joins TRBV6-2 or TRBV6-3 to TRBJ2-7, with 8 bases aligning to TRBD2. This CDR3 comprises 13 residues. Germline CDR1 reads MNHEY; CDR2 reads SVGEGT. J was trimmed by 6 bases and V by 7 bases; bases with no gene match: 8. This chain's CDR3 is CASTGGAYLEQYF. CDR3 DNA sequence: TGTGCCAGCACCGGGGGGGCCTACCTCGAGCAGTACTTC.

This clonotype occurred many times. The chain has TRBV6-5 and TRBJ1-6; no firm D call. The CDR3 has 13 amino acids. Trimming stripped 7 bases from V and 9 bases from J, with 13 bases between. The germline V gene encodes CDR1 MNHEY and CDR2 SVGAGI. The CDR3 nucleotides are TGTGCCAGCACACCCTACCGGGGTTCACCCCTCCACTTT. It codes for CASTPYRGSPLHF.

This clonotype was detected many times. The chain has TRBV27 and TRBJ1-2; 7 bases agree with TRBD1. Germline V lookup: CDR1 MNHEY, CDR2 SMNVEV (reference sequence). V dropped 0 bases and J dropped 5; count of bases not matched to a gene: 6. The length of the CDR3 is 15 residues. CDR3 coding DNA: TGTGCCAGCAGTTTATCGCCCGACAGGGCGTATGGCTACACCTTC. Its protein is CASSLSPDRAYGYTF.

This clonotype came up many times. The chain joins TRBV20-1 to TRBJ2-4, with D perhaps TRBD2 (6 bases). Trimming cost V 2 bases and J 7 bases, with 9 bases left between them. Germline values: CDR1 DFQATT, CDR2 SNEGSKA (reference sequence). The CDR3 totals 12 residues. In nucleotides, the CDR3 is TGCAGTGCTAGATTTCTAGCGAACATTCAGTACTTC. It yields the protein CSARFLANIQYF.

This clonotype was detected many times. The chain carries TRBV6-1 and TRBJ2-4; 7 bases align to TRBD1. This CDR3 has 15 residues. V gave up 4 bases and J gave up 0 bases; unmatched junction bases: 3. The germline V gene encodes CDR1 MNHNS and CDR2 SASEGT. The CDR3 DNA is TGTGCCAGCAGTGCACAGGGGTTAGCCAAAAACATTCAGTACTTC. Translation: CASSAQGLAKNIQYF.